The clone carrying this T cell receptor (beta chain) occurred once. Its antigen is not known. Some clones are missing from TCRdb's copy, which holds only in-frame ones; the method was immunoSEQ multiplex PCR. The sample consists of about 1 million clones, about 75% of them appearing once. The sample originates from a study of shared clonotypes between healthy human individuals. The CDR3 has 15 amino acids. The germline V and J ends were trimmed by 2 bases and 1 base, with 12 bases remaining between them. CDR1 is SGHKS and CDR2 is YYEKEE in the germline V gene (reference sequence). Study outcomes and limitations: Roughly 5.3% of naive CD4 clonotypes were common to several donors. Among the subsets, naive ones generally showed larger estimated richness than memory ones.

This TCR was recovered from a man younger than 35 in good health. This chain connects TRBV5-5 to TRBJ1-1; unclear D gene. The sample was memory CD4+ T cells sorted from blood. Documented subset: CD45RA-negative fraction. For the CDR3, the DNA is TGTGCCAGCAGCTTAAGAGGGTCGACGAACACTGAAGCTTTCTTT. This gives the protein CASSLRGSTNTEAFF.